Listed below are T cell receptor beta chains from one sample, sequenced in a study of Ad26.COV2.S vaccination and SARS-CoV-2 variants. TCRdb's table, derived via immunoSEQ multiplex PCR, lists solely in-frame clones and lacks some. Of about 350,000 clones listed, 70% to 90% are singletons. The starting material was peripheral blood, obtained in a trial of Ad26.COV2.S vaccine versus placebo. Receptor source: a person aged 18-60 years who received the Ad26.COV2.S COVID-19 vaccine or a placebo. CDR3s leave out the opening cysteine and the closing phenylalanine or tryptophan.

cdr3_aa	v_call
ASALGTGEMNTEAF	TRBV19
ASSSGKGRGFYEQY	TRBV9
ASSLQLLNSPLH	TRBV11-2
ASSLLSSGENEQF	TRBV5-1
ASRDGTTTNEKLF	TRBV6-6
ASSQAWRGETQY	TRBV4-1
ASSQVRNREETQY	TRBV3-1/TRBV3-2
ATSEPIDRGRGNEQF	TRBV24-1
ASSQDLGTVREQY	TRBV4-1
SASSGQGTREEAF	TRBV20-1